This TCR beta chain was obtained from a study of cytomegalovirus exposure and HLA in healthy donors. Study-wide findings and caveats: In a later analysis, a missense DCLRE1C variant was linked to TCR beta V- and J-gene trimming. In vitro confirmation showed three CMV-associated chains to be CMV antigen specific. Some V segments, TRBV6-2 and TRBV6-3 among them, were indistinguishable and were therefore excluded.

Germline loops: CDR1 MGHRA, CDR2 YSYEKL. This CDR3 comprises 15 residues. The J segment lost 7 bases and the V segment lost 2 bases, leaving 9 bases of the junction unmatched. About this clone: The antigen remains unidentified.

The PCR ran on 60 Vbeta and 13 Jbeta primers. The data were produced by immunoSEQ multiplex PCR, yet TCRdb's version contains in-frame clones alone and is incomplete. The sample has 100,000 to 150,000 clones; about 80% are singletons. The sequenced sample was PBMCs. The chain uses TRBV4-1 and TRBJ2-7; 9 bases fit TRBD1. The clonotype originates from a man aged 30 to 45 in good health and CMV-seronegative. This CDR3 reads CASSQLQGAGSEQYF. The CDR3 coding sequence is TGCGCCAGCAGCCAATTACAGGGGGCAGGATCGGAGCAGTACTTC.